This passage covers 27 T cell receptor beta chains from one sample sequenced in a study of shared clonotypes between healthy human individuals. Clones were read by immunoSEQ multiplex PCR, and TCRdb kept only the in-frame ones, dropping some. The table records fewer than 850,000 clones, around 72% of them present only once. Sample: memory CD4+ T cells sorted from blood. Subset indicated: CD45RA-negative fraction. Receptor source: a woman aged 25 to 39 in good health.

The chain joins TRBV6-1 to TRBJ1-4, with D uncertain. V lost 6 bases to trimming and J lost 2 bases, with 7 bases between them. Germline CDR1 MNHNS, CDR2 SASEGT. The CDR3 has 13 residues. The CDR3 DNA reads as TGTGCCAGCAGCCGGGGTACTAATGAAAAACTGTTTTTT. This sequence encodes CASSRGTNEKLFF.

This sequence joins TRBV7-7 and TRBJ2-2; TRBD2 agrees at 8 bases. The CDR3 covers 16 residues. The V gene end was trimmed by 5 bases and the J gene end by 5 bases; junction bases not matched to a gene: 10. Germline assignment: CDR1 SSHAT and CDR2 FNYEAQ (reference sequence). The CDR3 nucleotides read TGTGCCAGCAGCCAAGGCGGGGGGCGCGCAACCGGGGAGCTGTTTTTT. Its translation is CASSQGGGRATGELFF.

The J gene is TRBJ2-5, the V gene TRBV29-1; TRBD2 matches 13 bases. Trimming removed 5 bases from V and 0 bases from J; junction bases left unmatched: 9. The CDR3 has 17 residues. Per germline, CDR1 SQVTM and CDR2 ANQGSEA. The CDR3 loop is CSVPPGLAGANQETQYF. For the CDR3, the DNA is TGCAGCGTTCCACCAGGACTAGCGGGAGCAAACCAAGAGACCCAGTACTTC.

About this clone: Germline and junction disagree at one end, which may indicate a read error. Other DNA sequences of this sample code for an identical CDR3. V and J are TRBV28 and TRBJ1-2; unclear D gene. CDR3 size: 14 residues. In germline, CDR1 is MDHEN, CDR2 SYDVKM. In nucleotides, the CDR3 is TGTGCCAGCAGCCCCCCTTCTGCTAACTATGGTTACACCTTC. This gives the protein CASSPPSANYGYTF.

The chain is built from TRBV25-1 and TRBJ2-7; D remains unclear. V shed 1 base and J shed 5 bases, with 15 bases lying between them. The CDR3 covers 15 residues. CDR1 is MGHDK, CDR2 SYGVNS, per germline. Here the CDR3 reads CASSESPGTRDEQYF. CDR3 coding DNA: TGTGCCAGCAGTGAATCACCCGGAACCCGGGACGAGCAGTACTTC.

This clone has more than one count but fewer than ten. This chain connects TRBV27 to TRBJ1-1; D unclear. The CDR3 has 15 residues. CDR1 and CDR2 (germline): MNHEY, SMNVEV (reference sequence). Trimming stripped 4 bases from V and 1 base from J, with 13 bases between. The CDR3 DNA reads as TGTGCCAGCAGTTCGCCTCGGGGTAGGAACACTGAAGCTTTCTTT. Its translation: CASSSPRGRNTEAFF.

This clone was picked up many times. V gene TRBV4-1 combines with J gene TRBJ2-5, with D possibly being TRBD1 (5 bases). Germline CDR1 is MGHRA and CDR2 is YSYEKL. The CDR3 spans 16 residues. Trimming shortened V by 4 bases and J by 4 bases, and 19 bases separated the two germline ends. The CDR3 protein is CASSPRQGGIGETQYF. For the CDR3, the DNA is TGCGCCAGCAGCCCGCGGCAGGGTGGTATCGGAGAGACCCAGTACTTC.

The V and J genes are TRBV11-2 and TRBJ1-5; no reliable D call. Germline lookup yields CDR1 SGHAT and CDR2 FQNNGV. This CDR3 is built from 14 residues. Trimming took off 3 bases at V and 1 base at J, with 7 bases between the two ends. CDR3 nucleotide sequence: TGTGCCAGCAGCTTCAGTGGAAGCAATCAGCCCCAGCATTTT. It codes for CASSFSGSNQPQHF.

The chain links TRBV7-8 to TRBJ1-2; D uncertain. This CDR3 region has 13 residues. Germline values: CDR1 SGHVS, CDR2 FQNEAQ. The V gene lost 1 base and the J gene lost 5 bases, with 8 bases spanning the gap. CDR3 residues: CASSLEAAYGYTF. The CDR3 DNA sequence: TGTGCCAGCAGCTTAGAAGCGGCTTATGGCTACACCTTC.

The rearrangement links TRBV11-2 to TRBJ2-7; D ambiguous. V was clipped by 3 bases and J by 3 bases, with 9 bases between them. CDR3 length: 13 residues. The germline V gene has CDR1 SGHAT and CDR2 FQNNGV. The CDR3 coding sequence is TGTGCCAGCAGCTTGAGGAGTATCTACGAGCAGTACTTC. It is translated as CASSLRSIYEQYF.

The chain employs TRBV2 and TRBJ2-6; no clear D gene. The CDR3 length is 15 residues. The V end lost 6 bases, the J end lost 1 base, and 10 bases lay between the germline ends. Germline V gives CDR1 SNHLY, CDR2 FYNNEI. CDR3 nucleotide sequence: TGTGCCAGCAGACTCCTAGTGTCTGGGGCCAACGTCCTGACTTTC. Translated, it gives CASRLLVSGANVLTF.

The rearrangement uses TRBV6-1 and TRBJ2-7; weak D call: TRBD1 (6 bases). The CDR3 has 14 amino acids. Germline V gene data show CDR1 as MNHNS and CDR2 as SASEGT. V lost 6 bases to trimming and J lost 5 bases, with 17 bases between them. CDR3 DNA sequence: TGTGCCAGCAGCGAGGGGGACCTGGGGGACGAGCAGTACTTC. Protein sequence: CASSEGDLGDEQYF.

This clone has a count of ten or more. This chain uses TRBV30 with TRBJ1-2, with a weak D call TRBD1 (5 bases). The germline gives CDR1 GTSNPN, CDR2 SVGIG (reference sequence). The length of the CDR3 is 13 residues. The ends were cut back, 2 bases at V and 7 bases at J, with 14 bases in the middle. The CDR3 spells CAWSPLRQFGYTF. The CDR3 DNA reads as TGTGCCTGGAGTCCGTTAAGACAGTTTGGCTACACCTTC. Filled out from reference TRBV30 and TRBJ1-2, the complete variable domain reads SQTIHQWPATLVQPVGSPLSLECTVEGTSNPNLYWYRQAAGRGLQLLFYSVGIGQISSEVPQNLSASRPQDRQFILSSKKLLLSDSGFYLCAWSPLRQFGYTFGSGTRLTVV.

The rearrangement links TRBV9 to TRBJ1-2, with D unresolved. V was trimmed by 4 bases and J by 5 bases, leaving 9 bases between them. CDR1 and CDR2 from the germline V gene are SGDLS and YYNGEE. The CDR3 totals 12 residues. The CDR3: CASSSDPYGYTF. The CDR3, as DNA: TGTGCCAGCAGCTCAGACCCATATGGCTACACCTTC.

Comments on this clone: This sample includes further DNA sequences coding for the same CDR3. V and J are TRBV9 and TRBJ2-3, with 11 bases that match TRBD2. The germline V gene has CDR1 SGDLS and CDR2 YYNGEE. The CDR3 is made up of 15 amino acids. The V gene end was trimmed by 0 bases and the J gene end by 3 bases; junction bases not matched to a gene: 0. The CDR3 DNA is TGTGCCAGCAGCGTAGGACTAGCGGGGACAGATACGCAGTATTTT. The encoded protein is CASSVGLAGTDTQYF. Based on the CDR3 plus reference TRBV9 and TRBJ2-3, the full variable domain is DSGVTQTPKHLITATGQRVTLRCSPRSGDLSVYWYQQSLDQGLQFLIQYYNGEERAKGNILERFSAQQFPDLHSELNLSSLELGDSALYFCASSVGLAGTDTQYFGPGTRLTVL.

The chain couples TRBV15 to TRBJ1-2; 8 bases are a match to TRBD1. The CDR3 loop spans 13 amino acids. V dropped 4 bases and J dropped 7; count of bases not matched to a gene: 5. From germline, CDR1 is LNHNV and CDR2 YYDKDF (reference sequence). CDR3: CATSILDRAGYTF. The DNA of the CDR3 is TGTGCCACCAGCATTCTGGACAGGGCTGGCTACACCTTC.

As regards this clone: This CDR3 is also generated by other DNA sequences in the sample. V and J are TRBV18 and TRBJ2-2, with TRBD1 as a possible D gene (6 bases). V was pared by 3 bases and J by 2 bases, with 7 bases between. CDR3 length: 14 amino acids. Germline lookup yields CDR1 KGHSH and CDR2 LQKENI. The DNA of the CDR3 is TGTGCCAGCTCACCGGGACAAAACACCGGGGAGCTGTTTTTT. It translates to CASSPGQNTGELFF.

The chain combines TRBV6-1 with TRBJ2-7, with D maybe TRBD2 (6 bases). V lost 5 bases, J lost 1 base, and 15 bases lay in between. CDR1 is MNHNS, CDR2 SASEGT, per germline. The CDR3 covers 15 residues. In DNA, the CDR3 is TGTGCCAGCAGTCCCCAGGGACTTGTATCCTACGAGCAGTACTTC. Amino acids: CASSPQGLVSYEQYF.

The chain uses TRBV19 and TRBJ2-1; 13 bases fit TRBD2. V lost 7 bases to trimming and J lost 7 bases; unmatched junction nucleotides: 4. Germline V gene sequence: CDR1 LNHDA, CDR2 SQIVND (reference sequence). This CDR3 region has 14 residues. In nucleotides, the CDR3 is TGTGCCAGTAAGACTAGCGGGAGGATGAATGAGCAGTTCTTC. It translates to CASKTSGRMNEQFF.

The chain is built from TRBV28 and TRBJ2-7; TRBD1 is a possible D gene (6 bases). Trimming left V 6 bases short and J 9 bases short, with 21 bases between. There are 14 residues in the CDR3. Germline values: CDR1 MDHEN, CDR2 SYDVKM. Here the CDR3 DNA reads TGTGCCAGCAGGGGGGCCCGGAGACTCTCTGGGCAGTACTTC. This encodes CASRGARRLSGQYF.

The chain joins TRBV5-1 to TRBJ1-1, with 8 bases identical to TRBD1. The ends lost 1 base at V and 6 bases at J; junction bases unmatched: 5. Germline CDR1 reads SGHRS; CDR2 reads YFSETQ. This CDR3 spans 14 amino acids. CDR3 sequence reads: CASSLLRQGSEAFF. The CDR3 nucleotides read TGCGCCAGCAGCTTGTTGAGACAGGGGTCTGAAGCTTTCTTT.

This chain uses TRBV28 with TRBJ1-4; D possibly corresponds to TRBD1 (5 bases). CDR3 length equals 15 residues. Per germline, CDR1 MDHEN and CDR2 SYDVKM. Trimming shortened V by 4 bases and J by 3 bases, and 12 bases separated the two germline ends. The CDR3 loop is CASSSDRGANEKLFF. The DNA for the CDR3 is TGTGCCAGCAGTTCCGACCGGGGGGCTAATGAAAAACTGTTTTTT.

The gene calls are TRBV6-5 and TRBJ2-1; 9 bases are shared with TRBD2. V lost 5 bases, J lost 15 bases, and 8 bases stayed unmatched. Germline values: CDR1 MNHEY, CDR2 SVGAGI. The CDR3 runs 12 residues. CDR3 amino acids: CASSTGPGLAFF. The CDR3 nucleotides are TGTGCCAGCAGTACGGGTCCGGGACTAGCGTTCTTC.

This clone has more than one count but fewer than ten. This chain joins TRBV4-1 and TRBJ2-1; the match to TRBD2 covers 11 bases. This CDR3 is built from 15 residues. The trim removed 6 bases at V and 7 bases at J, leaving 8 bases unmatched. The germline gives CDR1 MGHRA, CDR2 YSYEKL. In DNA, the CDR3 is TGCGCCAGCAGGCTAGCGGGAGGCTATAAGAATGAGCAGTTCTTC. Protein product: CASRLAGGYKNEQFF.

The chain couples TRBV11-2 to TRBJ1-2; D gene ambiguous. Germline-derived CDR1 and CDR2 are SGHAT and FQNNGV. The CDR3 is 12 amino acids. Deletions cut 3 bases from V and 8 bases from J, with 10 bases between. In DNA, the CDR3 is TGTGCCAGCAGCTTCACATCATCAGGCTACACCTTC. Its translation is CASSFTSSGYTF.

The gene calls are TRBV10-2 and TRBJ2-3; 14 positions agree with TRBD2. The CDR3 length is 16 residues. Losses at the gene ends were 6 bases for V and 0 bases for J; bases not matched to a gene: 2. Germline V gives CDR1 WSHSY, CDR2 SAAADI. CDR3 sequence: CASRTSGRASTDTQYF. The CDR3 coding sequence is TGCGCCAGCAGGACTAGCGGGAGGGCCAGCACAGATACGCAGTATTTT.

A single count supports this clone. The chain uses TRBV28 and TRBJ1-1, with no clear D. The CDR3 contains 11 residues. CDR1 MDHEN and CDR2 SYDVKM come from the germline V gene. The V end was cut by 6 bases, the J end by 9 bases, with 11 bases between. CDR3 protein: CASSNQVKAFF. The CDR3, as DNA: TGTGCCAGCAGCAATCAGGTAAAAGCTTTCTTT.